The 21 T cell receptor beta chains below all came from one sample that was sequenced in a study of blood T cell repertoires in COVID-19. Assay: immunoSEQ multiplex PCR; the TCRdb copy retains only in-frame clones and omits some. The sample holds about 170,000 clones, roughly 93% seen once. The material sequenced was peripheral blood. The origin of the receptors is a man between 18 and 35 years old with COVID-19, enrolled during active disease.

The table lists this clone with a count of one. V usage is TRBV4-3 and J usage is TRBJ2-2; maybe TRBD2 (6 bases). V lost 1 base and J 4 bases, leaving 13 bases between the germline ends. This CDR3 has 16 amino acids. Germline V gene lookup returns CDR1 LGHNA and CDR2 YSLEER. The CDR3 coding sequence is TGCGCCAGCAGCCAAGGATCGACTAGGAGCACCGGGGAGCTGTTTTTT. This gives the protein CASSQGSTRSTGELFF.

This sequence joins TRBV7-3 and TRBJ1-1; 8 nucleotides align to TRBD1. The CDR3 has 16 amino acids. Trimming took 2 bases from V and 0 from J; bases not matched to a gene: 5. Germline CDR1 reads SGHTA; CDR2 reads FQGTGA. CDR3 sequence reads: CASSLLGQVVNTEAFF. CDR3 DNA sequence: TGTGCCAGCAGCTTATTGGGACAGGTGGTGAACACTGAAGCTTTCTTT.

The V and J genes are TRBV2 and TRBJ2-1, with 10 positions matching TRBD2. The CDR3 has 16 residues. With 7 bases clipped from V and 4 bases from J, the junction kept 10 bases outside the gene matches. Per the germline V gene, CDR1 is SNHLY and CDR2 is FYNNEI. The DNA of the CDR3 is TGTGCCAGCACGGGACTAGCGATCCGGACGTACAATGAGCAGTTCTTC. The encoded protein is CASTGLAIRTYNEQFF.

The gene calls are TRBV13 and TRBJ1-2; D unclear. Trimming pared 0 bases from V and 10 bases from J, leaving 6 bases between. Germline loops: CDR1 PRHDT, CDR2 FYEKMQ (reference sequence). The CDR3 contains 11 residues. CDR3 loop: CASSLGLLYTF. The CDR3 bases are TGTGCCAGCAGCTTAGGCCTACTCTACACCTTC. Filled out from reference TRBV13 and TRBJ1-2, the complete variable domain reads AAGVIQSPRHLIKEKRETATLKCYPIPRHDTVYWYQQGPGQDPQFLISFYEKMQSDKGSIPDRFSAQQFSDYHSELNMSSLELGDSALYFCASSLGLLYTFGSGTRLTVV.

This chain joins TRBV6-2 or TRBV6-3 and TRBJ2-1; D call uncertain. CDR1 is MNHEY and CDR2 is SVGEGT in the germline V gene. The CDR3 runs 12 residues. V was pared by 2 bases and J by 12 bases, with 11 bases between. Here the CDR3 reads CASSYEEFVQFF. The CDR3 DNA is TGTGCCAGCAGTTACGAGGAATTTGTGCAGTTCTTC.

The chain combines TRBV30 with TRBJ2-1; TRBD2 matches at 8 bases. CDR1 is GTSNPN and CDR2 is SVGIG in the germline V gene (reference sequence). V gave up 2 bases and J gave up 8 bases; unmatched junction bases: 8. CDR3 length: 14 residues. Here the CDR3 reads CAWSPSAGVDEQFF. The CDR3 DNA reads as TGTGCCTGGAGTCCCTCAGCGGGAGTGGATGAGCAGTTCTTC.

With regard to this clone: The junction shows a germline mismatch at one end, possibly a read error. The chain recombines TRBV2 with TRBJ2-1; D is perhaps TRBD2 (6 bases). Germline V gene lookup returns CDR1 SNHLY and CDR2 FYNNEI. This CDR3 comprises 11 residues. The CDR3 DNA reads TGTGCCAGCAAGGTCAGGAGGGAATTGCTCTTC. This sequence encodes CASKVRRELLF.

The rearrangement joins TRBV5-6 to TRBJ2-1, with TRBD2 identical over 7 bases. After removal of 5 bases from V and 7 bases from J, the junction contained 3 bases not matched to a gene. The CDR3 is 12 residues long. CDR1 is SGHDT, CDR2 YYEEEE, per germline. The CDR3: CASRISGNEQFF. DNA of the CDR3: TGTGCCAGCAGGATTAGCGGGAATGAGCAGTTCTTC. Full variable domain (outside the CDR3, taken from reference TRBV5-6 and TRBJ2-1): DAGVTQSPTHLIKTRGQQVTLRCSPKSGHDTVSWYQQALGQGPQFIFQYYEEEERQRGNFPDRFSGHQFPNYSSELNVNALLLGDSALYLCASRISGNEQFFGPGTRLTVL.

The rearrangement uses TRBV5-6 and TRBJ2-5; weak D call: TRBD1 (5 bases). V dropped 4 bases and J dropped 2 bases, with 12 bases sitting between them. Germline V gene sequence: CDR1 SGHDT, CDR2 YYEEEE. This CDR3 is built from 14 residues. The chain's CDR3 is CASSGRGWQETQYF. Written as DNA, the CDR3 is TGTGCCAGCAGCGGAAGGGGTTGGCAAGAGACCCAGTACTTC.

The V and J genes are TRBV27 and TRBJ1-5; 9 bases align to TRBD1. With 3 bases clipped from V and 9 bases from J, the junction kept 9 bases outside the gene matches. Germline CDR1 is MNHEY and CDR2 is SMNVEV (reference sequence). The CDR3 spans 15 residues. The CDR3 protein is CASSLRTGAIWPQHF. The CDR3, as DNA: TGTGCCAGCAGTTTGCGGACAGGGGCCATTTGGCCCCAGCATTTT.

V is TRBV12-5 and J is TRBJ2-2; 7 positions match TRBD1. Germline CDR1 and CDR2: LGHNT and FRNRAP. This CDR3 is 19 amino acids long. V was pared by 6 bases and J by 0 bases, with 16 bases of the junction left unmatched. CDR3 sequence: CASGPPHTPGQPNTGELFF. The CDR3 nucleotides read TGTGCTAGTGGCCCCCCCCACACGCCGGGACAGCCGAACACCGGGGAGCTGTTTTTT.

The chain joins TRBV6-4 to TRBJ1-4, with 10 nucleotides matching TRBD1. With V trimmed by 6 bases and J by 8 bases, 9 bases remained unmatched. This CDR3 spans 15 amino acids. Germline V lookup: CDR1 MRHNA, CDR2 SNTAGT. CDR3 region: CASRVNGTGVEKLFF. In DNA form, the CDR3 reads TGTGCCAGCAGGGTGAATGGGACAGGGGTGGAAAAACTGTTTTTT.

The chain links TRBV28 to TRBJ1-2, with D maybe TRBD1 (6 bases). Germline CDR1 is MDHEN and CDR2 is SYDVKM. The CDR3 has 15 amino acids. Deletions cut 6 bases from V and 4 bases from J, with 18 bases between. CDR3 sequence: CASRTTGTGPYGYTF. Here the CDR3 DNA reads TGTGCCAGCAGGACTACAGGGACCGGCCCCTATGGCTACACCTTC.

The rearrangement uses TRBV7-6 and TRBJ2-2; D might be TRBD1 (6 bases). The CDR3 has 16 amino acids. V was pared by 3 bases and J by 2 bases, with 13 bases between. The germline V gene has CDR1 SGHVS and CDR2 FNYEAQ. CDR3 sequence (DNA): TGTGCCAGCAGCTTTAGGGGGACGGTCAACACCGGGGAGCTGTTTTTT. Amino acid sequence: CASSFRGTVNTGELFF.

The chain uses TRBV30 and TRBJ1-5, with D uncertain. Germline-derived CDR1 and CDR2 are GTSNPN and SVGIG (reference sequence). The CDR3 is 14 amino acids. The germline V and J ends were trimmed by 1 base and 7 bases, with 14 bases remaining between them. The CDR3 nucleotides are TGTGCCTGGAGTGGGGTACGGGTTGGACAGCCCCAGCATTTT. This encodes CAWSGVRVGQPQHF.

The chain joins TRBV27 to TRBJ1-2; possible D gene TRBD1, 6 bases. The CDR3 length is 15 residues. CDR1 MNHEY and CDR2 SMNVEV come from the germline V gene (reference sequence). Trimming stripped 5 bases from V and 4 bases from J, with 17 bases between. CDR3 sequence: CASSREMDSLYGYTF. In nucleotides, the CDR3 is TGTGCCAGCAGTAGAGAGATGGACAGCCTCTATGGCTACACCTTC.

This clone came up a few times. The chain uses TRBV6-5 and TRBJ1-2, with D tentatively TRBD1 (5 bases). V dropped 6 bases and J dropped 7 bases, with 18 bases sitting between them. Germline assignment: CDR1 MNHEY and CDR2 SVGAGI. This CDR3 spans 14 amino acids. The CDR3 nucleotides are TGTGCCAGCAGCCCCCTGACAGCCTCCTTTGGCTACACCTTC. Amino acid sequence: CASSPLTASFGYTF.

The chain couples TRBV7-2 to TRBJ1-2; 9 bases are shared with TRBD1. Trimming removed 6 bases from V and 2 bases from J; junction bases left unmatched: 1. In germline, CDR1 is SGHTA, CDR2 FQGNSA. This CDR3 is 13 amino acids long. The CDR3 coding sequence is TGTGCCAGCAGAGGGACAGGGAACTATGGCTACACCTTC. Translated, it gives CASRGTGNYGYTF.

The genes are TRBV2 and TRBJ2-1; TRBD2 matches 9 bases. The CDR3 contains 15 residues. Germline assignment: CDR1 SNHLY and CDR2 FYNNEI. Trimming at V came to 10 bases and at J to 4 bases, leaving 11 bases not matched to a gene. The CDR3 DNA reads TGTGCCACCTCCCCGGGACTAGCCTTGTACAATGAGCAGTTCTTC. This gives the protein CATSPGLALYNEQFF. Full variable domain (remainder filled in from reference TRBV2 and TRBJ2-1): EPEVTQTPSHQVTQMGQEVILRCVPISNHLYFYWYRQILGQKVEFLVSFYNNEISEKSEIFDDQFSVERPDGSNFTLKIRSTKLEDSAMYFCATSPGLALYNEQFFGPGTRLTVL.

The V gene is TRBV30, the J gene TRBJ1-6; 11 bases align to TRBD1. The CDR3 sequence is 16 residues long. Germline lookup yields CDR1 GTSNPN and CDR2 SVGIG (reference sequence). V shed 3 bases and J 6 bases; nucleotides not matched to a gene: 7. Here the CDR3 DNA reads TGTGCCTGGAGGAAACTGGGACAGGGGGTTAATTCACCCCTCCACTTT. Its translation: CAWRKLGQGVNSPLHF.

This chain links TRBV28 with TRBJ1-2; possible D gene TRBD1, 6 bases. Trimming removed 7 bases from V and 3 bases from J, with 21 bases in between. The CDR3 consists of 16 residues. Per germline, CDR1 MDHEN and CDR2 SYDVKM. The DNA of the CDR3 is TGTGCCAGCACCTTAACAGGGTTAGGGGGGGACTATGGCTACACCTTC. This gives the protein CASTLTGLGGDYGYTF.